One and the same sample provided the 27 T cell receptor beta chains below, sequenced in a study of Ad26.COV2.S vaccination and SARS-CoV-2 variants. Sequencing was performed with immunoSEQ multiplex PCR; in TCRdb, only in-frame clones are kept and a portion is missing. Here the sample spans fewer than 150,000 clones, about nine tenths being singletons. The source material was peripheral blood, sampled after recovery from COVID-19. The origin of the receptors is a human donor who had recovered from COVID-19.

This chain joins TRBV29-1 and TRBJ2-2, with 10 bases lining up with TRBD1. Trimming cost V 6 bases and J 4 bases; bases outside gene matches: 8. Germline-derived CDR1 and CDR2 are SQVTM and ANQGSEA. There are 15 residues in the CDR3. The DNA for the CDR3 is TGCAGCGTCCGACAGGGGGCGTCAAGCACCGGGGAGCTGTTTTTT. Its translation is CSVRQGASSTGELFF.

The genes are TRBV5-1 and TRBJ1-1; 7 nucleotides align to TRBD1. The CDR3 length is 20 residues. Germline CDR1 reads SGHRS; CDR2 reads YFSETQ. V shed 4 bases, J shed 3 bases, and the junction held 24 bases outside the gene matches. CDR3 protein: CASSPPGGQAEGEGDTEAFF. CDR3 coding DNA: TGCGCCAGCAGCCCCCCCGGCGGACAGGCTGAGGGTGAGGGTGACACTGAAGCTTTCTTT.

The V and J genes are TRBV30 and TRBJ1-2; D perhaps matches TRBD1 (5 bases). The germline CDR1 and CDR2 sequences are GTSNPN and SVGIG (reference sequence). Deletions cut 4 bases from V and 9 bases from J, with 15 bases between. This CDR3 spans 12 amino acids. The CDR3 DNA follows: TGTGCCTGGACCCCTGGGGGAGGCAGCTACACCTTC. Encoded protein: CAWTPGGGSYTF.

This clone was seen a few times. This chain uses TRBV6-4 with TRBJ1-4; the match to TRBD1 covers 7 bases. Germline-derived CDR1 and CDR2 are MRHNA and SNTAGT. V gave up 0 bases and J gave up 5 bases; unmatched junction bases: 3. The length of the CDR3 is 15 residues. CDR3 sequence (DNA): TGTGCCAGCAGTGACTCCCGGGACAGCAATGAAAAACTGTTTTTT. This sequence encodes CASSDSRDSNEKLFF.

This chain uses TRBV11-2 with TRBJ1-1; D unresolved. Germline V gives CDR1 SGHAT, CDR2 FQNNGV. V was cut by 4 bases and J by 5 bases, with 11 bases left in between. The CDR3 has 13 amino acids. CDR3: CASSSGVRTEAFF. Here the CDR3 DNA reads TGTGCCAGCAGCTCCGGGGTGCGGACTGAAGCTTTCTTT.

The CDR3 DNA follows: TGTGCCAGCAGCTTTTATACCAGGGGTATAGGAAACACCATATATTTT. Its protein is CASSFYTRGIGNTIYF. The chain links TRBV7-8 to TRBJ1-3; D is possibly TRBD1 (6 bases). Germline CDR1 reads SGHVS; CDR2 reads FQNEAQ. Trimming cost V 3 bases and J 4 bases, with 16 bases left between them. The length of the CDR3 is 16 residues. Drawing the rest from reference TRBV7-8 and TRBJ1-3, the complete variable domain is GAGVSQSPRYKVAKRGQDVALRCDPISGHVSLFWYQQALGQGPEFLTYFQNEAQLDKSGLPSDRFFAERPEGSVSTLKIQRTQQEDSAVYLCASSFYTRGIGNTIYFGEGSWLTVV.

V usage is TRBV27 and J usage is TRBJ1-5; TRBD1 might be the D (6 bases). Germline V CDR1 and CDR2: MNHEY, SMNVEV (reference sequence). The CDR3 consists of 13 residues. Trimming pared 5 bases from V and 9 bases from J, leaving 14 bases between. CDR3 residues: CASSPGVERPQHF. The CDR3, as DNA: TGTGCCAGCAGTCCAGGGGTAGAACGGCCCCAGCATTTT.

The V gene is TRBV7-2, the J gene TRBJ1-4, with D unclear. This CDR3 region has 13 residues. Trimming stripped 5 bases from V and 7 bases from J, with 11 bases between. Germline CDR1 SGHTA, CDR2 FQGNSA. The CDR3 reads CASSKGGSEKLFF. The CDR3 DNA follows: TGTGCCAGCAGCAAGGGAGGGAGTGAAAAACTGTTTTTT.

The chain links TRBV15 to TRBJ2-1; perhaps D is TRBD1 or TRBD2 (5 bases each). The CDR3 is 15 residues long. The germline V gene has CDR1 LNHNV and CDR2 YYDKDF (reference sequence). Trimming shortened V by 3 bases and J by 4 bases, and 13 bases separated the two germline ends. The CDR3 DNA reads TGTGCCACCAGCAGCAGGCAGGGAGCGTACAATGAGCAGTTCTTC. Its translation: CATSSRQGAYNEQFF.

The rearrangement links TRBV10-3 to TRBJ1-6; D is uncertain. Germline V gene data show CDR1 as ENHRY and CDR2 as SYGVKD. This CDR3 spans 13 amino acids. The V gene lost 6 bases and the J gene lost 7 bases, with 10 bases spanning the gap. In nucleotides, the CDR3 is TGTGCCATCAGGAGGGCTGAGAATTCACCCCTCCACTTT. This codes for CAIRRAENSPLHF.

The V call is TRBV5-1, the J call TRBJ2-2; 8 nucleotides agree with TRBD2. CDR3 length: 16 residues. The germline V gene encodes CDR1 SGHRS and CDR2 YFSETQ. Trimming removed 3 bases from V and 5 bases from J; junction bases left unmatched: 9. The CDR3 nucleotides are TGCGCCAGCAGCTCCTCGGGAGGGGGACCTACCGGGGAGCTGTTTTTT. Translation: CASSSSGGGPTGELFF.

The chain couples TRBV6-1 to TRBJ1-6; D call uncertain. The CDR3 sequence is 15 residues long. Trimming took off 2 bases at V and 7 bases at J, with 12 bases between the two ends. Germline values: CDR1 MNHNS, CDR2 SASEGT. CDR3 protein: CASSERVQTNSPLHF. In DNA, the CDR3 is TGTGCCAGCAGTGAACGGGTGCAGACGAATTCACCCCTCCACTTT.

V usage is TRBV9 and J usage is TRBJ2-7, with 8 bases aligning to TRBD1. From germline, CDR1 is SGDLS and CDR2 YYNGEE. This CDR3 has 14 amino acids. With V trimmed by 2 bases and J by 4 bases, 5 bases remained unmatched. CDR3 sequence reads: CASSVAGGGYEQYF. The CDR3 DNA reads as TGTGCCAGCAGCGTGGCAGGGGGCGGGTACGAGCAGTACTTC.

This sequence joins TRBV5-4 and TRBJ2-5, with 7 bases fitting TRBD2. The V segment lost 3 bases and the J segment 2 bases; nucleotides outside the gene matches: 4. The CDR3 contains 14 residues. Germline CDR1 is SGHNT and CDR2 is YYREEE (reference sequence). CDR3 sequence (DNA): TGTGCCAGCAGCTCGGGAGGCAGACAAGAGACCCAGTACTTC. Protein product: CASSSGGRQETQYF. The full variable domain, with the rest looked up from reference TRBV5-4 and TRBJ2-5, is ETGVTQSPTHLIKTRGQQVTLRCSSQSGHNTVSWYQQALGQGPQFIFQYYREEENGRGNFPPRFSGLQFPNYSSELNVNALELDDSALYLCASSSGGRQETQYFGPGTRLLVL.

The chain is built from TRBV4-3 and TRBJ2-3, with D tentatively TRBD2 (6 bases). The CDR3 contains 16 residues. Per the germline V gene, CDR1 is LGHNA and CDR2 is YSLEER. The V gene lost 1 base and the J gene lost 6 bases, with 17 bases spanning the gap. CDR3 in DNA: TGCGCCAGCAGCCAAGTTGCCTTCGCGGGGACCGATACGCAGTATTTT. Protein: CASSQVAFAGTDTQYF.

The chain uses TRBV5-1 and TRBJ2-7, with 11 nucleotides matching TRBD2. The V gene end was trimmed by 2 bases and the J gene end by 3 bases; junction bases not matched to a gene: 4. The CDR3 length is 15 residues. Germline V CDR1 and CDR2: SGHRS, YFSETQ. The CDR3 sequence: CASSFTSGGNYEQYF. The CDR3 coding sequence is TGCGCCAGCAGCTTTACTAGCGGGGGAAACTACGAGCAGTACTTC.

V and J are TRBV4-1 and TRBJ2-1; 15 positions match TRBD2. Per germline, CDR1 MGHRA and CDR2 YSYEKL. This CDR3 is built from 18 residues. The ends lost 4 bases at V and 6 bases at J; junction bases unmatched: 10. The CDR3 DNA reads TGCGCCAGCAGCCTCGGACTAGCGGGGGGGCCGGCACGCAATGAGCAGTTCTTC. Translation: CASSLGLAGGPARNEQFF.

The chain employs TRBV6-2 or TRBV6-3 and TRBJ1-5, with a tentative D call TRBD1 (5 bases). This CDR3 has 15 amino acids. The germline gives CDR1 MNHEY, CDR2 SVGEGT. V was shortened by 6 bases and J by 7 bases, with 19 bases between the two germline ends. The CDR3 region is CASSYGGEGGQPQHF. For the CDR3, the DNA is TGTGCCAGCAGCTATGGGGGGGAAGGAGGCCAGCCCCAGCATTTT.

The V gene is TRBV18, the J gene TRBJ2-3, with no clear D. CDR3 length: 15 amino acids. V lost 4 bases and J lost 6, with 17 bases in between. Germline V CDR1 and CDR2: KGHSH, LQKENI. CDR3 region: CASSQSGARTDTQYF. Written as DNA, the CDR3 is TGTGCCAGCTCACAATCAGGAGCAAGGACCGATACGCAGTATTTT. The full variable domain, rest sourced from reference TRBV18 and TRBJ2-3, is NAGVMQNPRHLVRRRGQEARLRCSPMKGHSHVYWYRQLPEEGLKFMVYLQKENIIDESGMPKERFSAEFPKEGPSILRIQQVVRGDSAAYFCASSQSGARTDTQYFGPGTRLTVL.

The chain links TRBV28 to TRBJ1-5, with D tentatively TRBD1 (5 bases). The CDR3 is made up of 15 amino acids. V was cut by 6 bases and J by 0 bases, with 12 bases left in between. Germline V gene lookup returns CDR1 MDHEN and CDR2 SYDVKM. Written as DNA, the CDR3 is TGTGCCAGCAGGCAGGGCGAGTATAGCAATCAGCCCCAGCATTTT. As protein: CASRQGEYSNQPQHF.

V and J are TRBV11-2 and TRBJ2-7; perhaps TRBD1 as D (5 bases). CDR1 and CDR2 from the germline V gene are SGHAT and FQNNGV. The CDR3 is made up of 15 amino acids. V lost 4 bases, J lost 0 bases, and 13 bases lay in between. The CDR3, as DNA: TGTGCCAGCAGCTCGGTATCGGACAACTCCTACGAGCAGTACTTC. Its protein product is CASSSVSDNSYEQYF. The full variable domain, completed using reference TRBV11-2 and TRBJ2-7, is EAGVAQSPRYKIIEKRQSVAFWCNPISGHATLYWYQQILGQGPKLLIQFQNNGVVDDSQLPKDRFSAERLKGVDSTLKIQPAKLEDSAVYLCASSSVSDNSYEQYFGPGTRLTVT.

The genes are TRBV7-8 and TRBJ2-3; 15 positions agree with TRBD2. Trimming took 7 bases from V and 6 from J; bases not matched to a gene: 8. Germline V lookup: CDR1 SGHVS, CDR2 FQNEAQ. The CDR3 contains 16 residues. DNA for the CDR3: TGTGCCAGCACCGGTGGACTAGCGGGGGGGATGGATACGCAGTATTTT. Protein sequence: CASTGGLAGGMDTQYF.

V is TRBV9 and J is TRBJ2-5, with a possible D match to TRBD2 (6 bases). This CDR3 is 15 amino acids long. Per the germline V gene, CDR1 is SGDLS and CDR2 is YYNGEE. The V gene lost 0 bases and the J gene lost 1 base, with 10 bases spanning the gap. CDR3 coding DNA: TGTGCCAGCAGCGTAGGGGAGGATAGCCAAGAGACCCAGTACTTC. Protein: CASSVGEDSQETQYF.

This rearrangement joins TRBV3-1 (or the pseudogene TRBV3-2) to TRBJ2-7; 8 positions match TRBD1. With V trimmed by 0 bases and J by 4 bases, 2 bases remained unmatched. Germline CDR1 and CDR2: LGHDT and YNNKEL (reference sequence). The CDR3 is 14 amino acids. CDR3 in amino acids: CASSQDRGRYEQYF. As DNA, the CDR3 is TGTGCCAGCAGCCAAGACAGGGGGCGGTACGAGCAGTACTTC.

This clone was detected only once. The J gene is TRBJ1-1, the V gene TRBV6-2 or TRBV6-3; 7 bases match TRBD1. The germline V gene has CDR1 MNHEY and CDR2 SVGEGT. This CDR3 has 16 amino acids. V shed 5 bases, J shed 5 bases, and the junction held 14 bases outside the gene matches. In nucleotides, the CDR3 is TGTGCCAGCAGTGTTGGACAGGAGGGATTGATGACTGAAGCTTTCTTT. Translation: CASSVGQEGLMTEAFF.

This rearrangement joins TRBV2 to TRBJ1-5; TRBD1 agrees at 8 bases. This CDR3 region has 13 residues. Germline values: CDR1 SNHLY, CDR2 FYNNEI. The V gene end was trimmed by 5 bases and the J gene end by 11 bases; junction bases not matched to a gene: 8. In nucleotides, the CDR3 is TGTGCCAGCAGTTCCGGACAGGGATGGGCCCAGCATTTT. Its translation: CASSSGQGWAQHF.

The chain couples TRBV19 to TRBJ2-7; 8 bases line up with TRBD1. The CDR3 is 14 amino acids. Trimming removed 5 bases from V and 2 bases from J; junction bases left unmatched: 5. Germline CDR1 is LNHDA and CDR2 is SQIVND (reference sequence). The CDR3 DNA reads TGTGCCAGTAGTCCCTGGACAGGGCCCTACGAGCAGTACTTC. Residues: CASSPWTGPYEQYF.